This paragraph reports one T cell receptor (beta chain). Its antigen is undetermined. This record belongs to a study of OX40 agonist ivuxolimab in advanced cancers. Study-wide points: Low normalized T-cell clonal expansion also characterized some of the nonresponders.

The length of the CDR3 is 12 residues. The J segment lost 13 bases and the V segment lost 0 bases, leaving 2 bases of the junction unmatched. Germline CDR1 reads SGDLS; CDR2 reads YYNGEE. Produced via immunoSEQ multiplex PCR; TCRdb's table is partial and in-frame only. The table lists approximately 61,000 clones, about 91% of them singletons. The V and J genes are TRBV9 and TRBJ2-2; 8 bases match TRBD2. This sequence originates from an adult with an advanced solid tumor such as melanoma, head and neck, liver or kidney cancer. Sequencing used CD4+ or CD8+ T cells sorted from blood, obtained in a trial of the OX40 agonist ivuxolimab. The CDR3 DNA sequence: TGTGCCAGCAGCGTAGGTGGACTAGCGCTGTTTTTT. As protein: CASSVGGLALFF. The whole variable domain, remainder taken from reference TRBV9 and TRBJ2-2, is DSGVTQTPKHLITATGQRVTLRCSPRSGDLSVYWYQQSLDQGLQFLIQYYNGEERAKGNILERFSAQQFPDLHSELNLSSLELGDSALYFCASSVGGLALFFGEGSRLTVL.